The rows below give T cell receptor beta chains drawn from one sample of a study of CD8 T cells in ankylosing spondylitis. TCRdb redid the calling of the 5' RACE reads with MiXCR, one entry per CDR3 protein. The sample yields a few hundred thousand distinct CDR3 sequences, 7% to 9% seen once. Sequencing input: blood, either unsorted or a sorted T cell fraction (not recorded which). The receptor source for this set is a male donor with ankylosing spondylitis. CDR3s include the opening cysteine and the closing phenylalanine or tryptophan. The D gene is left open where the match is weak. Some rows mark clone size as missing; the rest say once, few, many or name a class of expanded clone.

V,D,J,size,DNA,CDR3
TRBV9,.,TRBJ2-1,many,TGTGCCAGCAGCGGACTATTAACGGGAGATGGTGAGCAGTTCTTC,CASSGLLTGDGEQFF
TRBV3-1,.,TRBJ2-7,few,TGTGCCAGCAGCCAAGGGGGGGATCCCTACGAGCAGTACTTC,CASSQGGDPYEQYF
TRBV25-1,TRBD2,TRBJ2-2,many,TGTGCCAGCAGTACCCAGGGAGGGACCGGGGAGCTGTTTTTT,CASSTQGGTGELFF
TRBV7-2,TRBD1,TRBJ2-7,few,TGTGCCAGCAGCTTTCGCAGGACAGGAACCGAGCAGTACTTC,CASSFRRTGTEQYF
TRBV12-3/TRBV12-4,TRBD1,TRBJ2-1,few,TGTGCCAGCAGCCCGGGTAGGACAGGGTTGGACAATGAGCAGTTCTTC,CASSPGRTGLDNEQFF
TRBV6-1,.,TRBJ2-3,few,TGTGCCAGCACGGGTCCAGACAGCACAGATACGCAGTATTTT,CASTGPDSTDTQYF
TRBV3-1,TRBD2,TRBJ2-1,many,TGTGCCAGCAGCCAGGTCAGACTAGCGGGAGTCAATGAGCAGTTCTTC,CASSQVRLAGVNEQFF
TRBV7-2,.,TRBJ2-1,.,TGTGCCAGCAGCTTAGTGCCAGGCTCGGTCAATGAGCAGTTCTTC,CASSLVPGSVNEQFF
TRBV10-3,.,TRBJ1-1,.,TGTGCCATCAGTGAGTCTAGGGTGAACACTGAAGCTTTCTTT,CAISESRVNTEAFF
TRBV12-3/TRBV12-4,.,TRBJ2-7,few,TGTGCCAGCAGCCTAGGATGGGACGAGCAGTACTTC,CASSLGWDEQYF
TRBV12-3/TRBV12-4,.,TRBJ1-1,few,TGTGCCAGCAGTTCGTTTGGTGAAGCTTTCTTT,CASSSFGEAFF
TRBV12-3/TRBV12-4,.,TRBJ2-7,many,TGTGCCAGCACCCTAGGCGGGCTGGGGACCTACGAGCAGTACTTC,CASTLGGLGTYEQYF
TRBV15,TRBD2,TRBJ2-3,few,TGTGCCACCAGCAGAGATATGGGACTAGCGATAGATACGCAGTATTTT,CATSRDMGLAIDTQYF
TRBV7-9,.,TRBJ2-2,few,TGTGCCAGCAGCCCGGATGTTGTCACCGGGGAGCTGTTTTTT,CASSPDVVTGELFF
TRBV7-2,.,TRBJ2-7,few,TGTGCCAGCAGCGTAGCCCCCTCGGGGGAGCAGTACTTC,CASSVAPSGEQYF
TRBV11-2,TRBD2,TRBJ2-5,.,TGTGCCAGCAGCTCCGCGGGAGGGTACCAAGAGACCCAGTACTTC,CASSSAGGYQETQYF
TRBV4-3,.,TRBJ2-1,few,TGCGCCAGCAGCCACAGCGTCTTCAATGAGCAGTTCTTC,CASSHSVFNEQFF
TRBV27,.,TRBJ2-1,few,TGTGCCAGCAAGGGCCCCCGCGGAGAGCAGTTCTTC,CASKGPRGEQFF
TRBV12-3/TRBV12-4,.,TRBJ2-3,few,TGTGCCAGCAGTTACGGAGCTAGCACAGATACGCAGTATTTT,CASSYGASTDTQYF
TRBV28,TRBD1,TRBJ2-1,many,TGTGCCAAACCCGGGACAGGGGGAAATGAGCAGTTCTTC,CAKPGTGGNEQFF
TRBV2,.,TRBJ1-5,.,TGTGCCAGCAGTGTAGAGCCCCGACAAAGACATCAGCATTTT,CASSVEPRQRHQHF
TRBV3-1,TRBD2,TRBJ2-7,.,TGTGCCAGCAGCCAAGATTTTGGGGGGGAGGACGAGCAGTACTTC,CASSQDFGGEDEQYF
TRBV7-9,TRBD2,TRBJ2-1,many,TGTGCCAGCAGCCCGACCCGGGGAGCGGGAGGAGTCGATGAGCAGTTCTTC,CASSPTRGAGGVDEQFF
TRBV7-3,TRBD1,TRBJ1-1,many,TGTGCCAGCAGCTTAACGGGTCGGACAGGGGGGATTGAAGCTTTCTTT,CASSLTGRTGGIEAFF
TRBV6-2/TRBV6-3,TRBD2,TRBJ2-2,many,TGTGCCAGCAGTTACTGGACTAGCGGGAAGACCGGGGAGCTGTTTTTT,CASSYWTSGKTGELFF
TRBV4-3,.,TRBJ2-5,.,TGCGCCAGCAGCCAAAATCCCAATCGGCCGGAGACCCAGTACTTC,CASSQNPNRPETQYF
TRBV5-1,TRBD1,TRBJ2-3,.,TGCGCCAGCAGCTATGGGACAGGGAGGGCCACAGATACGCAGTATTTT,CASSYGTGRATDTQYF